The 8 T cell receptor beta chains listed next were all sequenced from one sample in a study of blood T cell dynamics during melanoma immunotherapy (dated by TCRdb to the early 2020s). The library was prepared using the immunoSEQ multiplex PCR assay. Sourced from immuneACCESS, this table was stored by TCRdb with only in-frame sequences that have V and J called. A share of the clones is absent; for the studies checked, an unresolved V gene accounts for under half, and the remainder has no known explanation. For this sample there are 4,200 or so clones; about 96% appear just once. The ten largest clones represent roughly 1.2% of the sample. The sample's time point label, in plain terms: pre-treatment baseline. This specimen consisted of effector memory CD8+ T cells from blood, obtained from a patient treated with checkpoint blockade. The receptors derive from a human donor with melanoma.

The chain employs TRBV14 and TRBJ2-5, with a weak D call TRBD2 (6 bases). Trimming left V 4 bases short and J 5 bases short, with 17 bases between. The CDR3 is made up of 15 amino acids. Per germline, CDR1 SGHDN and CDR2 FVKESK. Here the CDR3 reads CASSLNVREWETQYF. The CDR3, as DNA: TGTGCCAGCAGCCTTAATGTCCGGGAGTGGGAGACCCAGTACTTC.

The CDR3 coding sequence is TGTGCCAGCATCCGACTAGCGGGAGGGTATGAGCAGTTCTTC. Translating gives CASIRLAGGYEQFF. The chain combines TRBV5-4 with TRBJ2-1; 14 nucleotides line up with TRBD2. The CDR3 loop spans 14 amino acids. With 6 bases clipped from V and 8 bases from J, the junction kept 4 bases outside the gene matches. Germline V CDR1 and CDR2: SGHNT, YYREEE (reference sequence). Complete variable domain (other parts from reference TRBV5-4 and TRBJ2-1): ETGVTQSPTHLIKTRGQQVTLRCSSQSGHNTVSWYQQALGQGPQFIFQYYREEENGRGNFPPRFSGLQFPNYSSELNVNALELDDSALYLCASIRLAGGYEQFFGPGTRLTVL.

This clone appeared a single time. In nucleotides, the CDR3 is TGCGCCAGCAGCCCTCGGTCAGACTACGAGCAGTACTTC. It translates to CASSPRSDYEQYF. The V call is TRBV5-1, the J call TRBJ2-7, with D unclear. V gave up 4 bases and J gave up 3 bases, with 11 bases separating them. The germline gives CDR1 SGHRS, CDR2 YFSETQ. The CDR3 totals 13 residues.

The chain joins TRBV5-1 to TRBJ2-3, with D tentatively TRBD1 (6 bases). CDR1 and CDR2 (germline): SGHRS, YFSETQ. This CDR3 comprises 14 residues. Trimming removed 0 bases at V and 2 bases at J, with 7 bases between. This CDR3 is CASSLDRVTDTQYF. Here the CDR3 DNA reads TGCGCCAGCAGCTTGGACAGGGTCACAGATACGCAGTATTTT.

The V and J genes are TRBV28 and TRBJ1-4, with 7 positions matching TRBD1. This CDR3 contains 15 residues. J was trimmed by 2 bases and V by 4 bases; bases with no gene match: 4. The V gene's germline CDR1 is MDHEN and CDR2 SYDVKM. CDR3 sequence (DNA): TGTGCCAGCAGTTGGCCCAGGGGGACTAATGAAAAACTGTTTTTT. The encoded protein is CASSWPRGTNEKLFF. The variable domain in full, completed from reference TRBV28 and TRBJ1-4, reads DVKVTQSSRYLVKRTGEKVFLECVQDMDHENMFWYRQDPGLGLRLIYFSYDVKMKEKGDIPEGYSVSREKKERFSLILESASTNQTSMYLCASSWPRGTNEKLFFGSGTQLSVL.

The gene calls are TRBV29-1 and TRBJ2-1; 10 nucleotides align to TRBD1. The CDR3 extends over 12 amino acids. After removal of 7 bases from V and 9 bases from J, the junction contained 6 bases not matched to a gene. CDR1 and CDR2 (germline): SQVTM, ANQGSEA. The CDR3 loop reads CSGGQGGPEQFF. The CDR3 nucleotides are TGCAGCGGAGGACAGGGGGGCCCTGAGCAGTTCTTC.

The chain links TRBV6-1 to TRBJ2-1; 8 bases fit TRBD1. The CDR3 length is 12 residues. V lost 10 bases, J lost 8 bases, and 7 bases stayed unmatched. Germline lookup yields CDR1 MNHNS and CDR2 SASEGT. CDR3 protein: CATRTGLDEQFF. The CDR3 bases are TGTGCCACTAGGACAGGGCTCGATGAGCAGTTCTTC.

This chain uses TRBV7-9 with TRBJ2-3, with 9 bases matching TRBD1. After removal of 5 bases from V and 0 bases from J, the junction contained 3 bases not matched to a gene. CDR3 length: 15 residues. CDR1 SEHNR and CDR2 FQNEAQ come from the germline V gene (reference sequence). CDR3 sequence: CASSPGTGSTDTQYF. The DNA for the CDR3 is TGTGCCAGCAGCCCCGGGACAGGGAGCACAGATACGCAGTATTTT.